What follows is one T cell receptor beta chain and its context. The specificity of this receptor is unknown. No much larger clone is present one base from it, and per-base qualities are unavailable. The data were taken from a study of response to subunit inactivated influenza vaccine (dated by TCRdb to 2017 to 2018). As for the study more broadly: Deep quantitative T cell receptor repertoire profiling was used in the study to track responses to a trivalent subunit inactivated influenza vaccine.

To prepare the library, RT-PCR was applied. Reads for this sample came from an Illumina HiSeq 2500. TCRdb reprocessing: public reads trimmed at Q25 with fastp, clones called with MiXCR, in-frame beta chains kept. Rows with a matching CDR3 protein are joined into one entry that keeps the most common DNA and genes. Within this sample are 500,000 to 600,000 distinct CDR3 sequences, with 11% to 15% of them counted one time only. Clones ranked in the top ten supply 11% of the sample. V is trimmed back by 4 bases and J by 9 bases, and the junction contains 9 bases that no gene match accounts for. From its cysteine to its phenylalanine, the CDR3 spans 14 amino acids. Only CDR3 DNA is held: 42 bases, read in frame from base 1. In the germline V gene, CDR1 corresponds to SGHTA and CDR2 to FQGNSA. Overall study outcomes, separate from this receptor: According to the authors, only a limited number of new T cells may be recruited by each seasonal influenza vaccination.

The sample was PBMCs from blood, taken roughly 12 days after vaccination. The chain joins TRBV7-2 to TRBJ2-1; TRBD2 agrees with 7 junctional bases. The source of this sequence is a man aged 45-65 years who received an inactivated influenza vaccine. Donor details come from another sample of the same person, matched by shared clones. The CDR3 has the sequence CASSSLLQRGEQFF. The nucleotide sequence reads TGTGCCAGCAGCTCCCTCCTACAGCGGGGTGAGCAGTTCTTC.